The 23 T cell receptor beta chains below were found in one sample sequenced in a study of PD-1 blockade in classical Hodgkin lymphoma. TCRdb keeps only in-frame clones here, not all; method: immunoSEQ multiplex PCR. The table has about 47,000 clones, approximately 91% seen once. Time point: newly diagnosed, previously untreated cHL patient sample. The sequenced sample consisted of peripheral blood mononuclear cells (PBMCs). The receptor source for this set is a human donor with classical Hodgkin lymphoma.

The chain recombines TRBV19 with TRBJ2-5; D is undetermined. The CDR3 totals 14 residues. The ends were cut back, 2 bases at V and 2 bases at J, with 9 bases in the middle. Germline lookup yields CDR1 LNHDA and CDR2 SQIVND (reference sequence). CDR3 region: CASSIKLIQETQYF. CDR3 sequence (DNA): TGTGCCAGTAGTATAAAACTTATACAAGAGACCCAGTACTTC.

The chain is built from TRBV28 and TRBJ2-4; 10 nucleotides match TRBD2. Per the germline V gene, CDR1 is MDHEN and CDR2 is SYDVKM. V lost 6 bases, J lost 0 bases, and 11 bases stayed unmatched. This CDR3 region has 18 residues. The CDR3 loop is CASSSRTSGALAKNIQYF. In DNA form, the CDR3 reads TGTGCCAGCAGCTCTCGGACTAGCGGAGCTCTAGCCAAAAACATTCAGTACTTC.

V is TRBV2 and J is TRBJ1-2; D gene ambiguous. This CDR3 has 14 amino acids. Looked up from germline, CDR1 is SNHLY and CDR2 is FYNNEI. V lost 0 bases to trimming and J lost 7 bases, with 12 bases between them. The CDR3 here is CASSEAWTSGGYTF. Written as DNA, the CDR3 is TGTGCCAGCAGTGAAGCTTGGACGTCCGGTGGCTACACCTTC. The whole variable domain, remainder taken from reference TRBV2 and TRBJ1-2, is EPEVTQTPSHQVTQMGQEVILRCVPISNHLYFYWYRQILGQKVEFLVSFYNNEISEKSEIFDDQFSVERPDGSNFTLKIRSTKLEDSAMYFCASSEAWTSGGYTFGSGTRLTVV.

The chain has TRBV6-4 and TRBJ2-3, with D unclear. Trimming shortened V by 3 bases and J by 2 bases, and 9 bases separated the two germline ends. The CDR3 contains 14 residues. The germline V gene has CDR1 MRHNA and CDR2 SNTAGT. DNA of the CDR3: TGTGCCAGCAGTGAGGGTCAGACCACAGATACGCAGTATTTT. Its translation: CASSEGQTTDTQYF.

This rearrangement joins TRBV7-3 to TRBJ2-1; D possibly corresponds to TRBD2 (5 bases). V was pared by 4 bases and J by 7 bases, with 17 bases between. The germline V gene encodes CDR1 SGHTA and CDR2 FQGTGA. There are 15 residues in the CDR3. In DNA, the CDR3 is TGTGCCAGCAGCTCTGCTGGCGGACTTTGGAATGAGCAGTTCTTC. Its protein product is CASSSAGGLWNEQFF.

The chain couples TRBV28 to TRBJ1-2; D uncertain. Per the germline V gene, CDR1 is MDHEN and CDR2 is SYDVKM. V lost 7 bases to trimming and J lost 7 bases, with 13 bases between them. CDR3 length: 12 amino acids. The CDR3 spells CASNSLEIGYTF. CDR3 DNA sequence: TGTGCCAGCAATTCCCTTGAGATTGGCTACACCTTC.

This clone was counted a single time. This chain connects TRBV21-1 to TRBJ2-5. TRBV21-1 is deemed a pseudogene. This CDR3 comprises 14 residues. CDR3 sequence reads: CASSIPGHQETQYF. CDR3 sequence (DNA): TGTGCCAGCAGCATTCCGGGACACCAAGAGACCCAGTACTTC.

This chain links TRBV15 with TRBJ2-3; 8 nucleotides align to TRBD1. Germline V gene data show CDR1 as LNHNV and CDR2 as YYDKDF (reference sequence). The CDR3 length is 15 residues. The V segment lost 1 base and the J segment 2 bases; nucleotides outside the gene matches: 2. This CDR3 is CATSRGTGHTDTQYF. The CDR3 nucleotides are TGTGCCACCAGCAGAGGGACAGGGCACACAGATACGCAGTATTTT.

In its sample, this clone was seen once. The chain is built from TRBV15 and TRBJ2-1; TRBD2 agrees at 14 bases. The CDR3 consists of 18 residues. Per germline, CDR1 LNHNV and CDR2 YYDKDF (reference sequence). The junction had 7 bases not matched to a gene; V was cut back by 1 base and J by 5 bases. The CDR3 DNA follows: TGTGCCACCAGCAGAGGTGGGACTAGCGGGAGAGCCGACAATGAGCAGTTCTTC. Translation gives CATSRGGTSGRADNEQFF.

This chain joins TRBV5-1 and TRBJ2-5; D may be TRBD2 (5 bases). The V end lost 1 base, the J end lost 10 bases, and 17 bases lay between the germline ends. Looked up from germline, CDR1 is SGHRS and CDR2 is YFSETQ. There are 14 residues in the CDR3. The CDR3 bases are TGCGCCAGCAGCTTGAAGAGCGGCGAGGAATACCAGTACTTC. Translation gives CASSLKSGEEYQYF.

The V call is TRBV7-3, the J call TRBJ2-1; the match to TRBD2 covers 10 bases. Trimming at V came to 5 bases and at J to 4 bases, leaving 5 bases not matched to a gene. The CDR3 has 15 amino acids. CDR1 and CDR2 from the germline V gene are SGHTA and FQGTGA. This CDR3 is CASSLSGREYNEQFF. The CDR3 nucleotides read TGTGCCAGCAGCCTAAGCGGGAGGGAATACAATGAGCAGTTCTTC.

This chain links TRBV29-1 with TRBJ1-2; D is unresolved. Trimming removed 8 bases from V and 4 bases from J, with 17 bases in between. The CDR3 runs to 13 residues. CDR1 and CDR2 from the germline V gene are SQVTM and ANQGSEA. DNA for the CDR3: TGCAGCTTTATGGACGTAACCAGCTATGGCTACACCTTC. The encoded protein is CSFMDVTSYGYTF.

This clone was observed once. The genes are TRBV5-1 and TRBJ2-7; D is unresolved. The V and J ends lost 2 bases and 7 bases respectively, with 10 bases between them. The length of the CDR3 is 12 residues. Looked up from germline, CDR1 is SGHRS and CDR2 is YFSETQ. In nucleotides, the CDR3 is TGCGCCAGCAGCTTTTCGGTGTGGGAGCAGTACGTC. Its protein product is CASSFSVWEQYV.

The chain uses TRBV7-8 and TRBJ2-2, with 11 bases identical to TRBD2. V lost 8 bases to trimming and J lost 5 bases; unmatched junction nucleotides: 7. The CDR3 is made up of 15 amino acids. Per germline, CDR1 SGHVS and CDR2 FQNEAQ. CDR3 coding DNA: TGTGCCAGCGGGGTACTAGCGGGAGAAACCGGGGAGCTGTTTTTT. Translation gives CASGVLAGETGELFF.

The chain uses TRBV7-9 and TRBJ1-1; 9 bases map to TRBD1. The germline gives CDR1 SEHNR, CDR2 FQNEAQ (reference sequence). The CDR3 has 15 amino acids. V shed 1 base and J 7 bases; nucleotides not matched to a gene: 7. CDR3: CASSLVGTGTSEAFF. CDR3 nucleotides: TGTGCCAGCAGCTTAGTTGGGACAGGGACGAGTGAAGCTTTCTTT.

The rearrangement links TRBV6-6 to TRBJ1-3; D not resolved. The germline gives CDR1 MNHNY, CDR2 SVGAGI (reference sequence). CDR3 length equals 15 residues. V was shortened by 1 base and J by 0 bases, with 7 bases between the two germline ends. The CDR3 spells CASSYLQSSGNTIYF. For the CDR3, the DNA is TGTGCCAGCAGTTACTTGCAGAGCTCTGGAAACACCATATATTTT.

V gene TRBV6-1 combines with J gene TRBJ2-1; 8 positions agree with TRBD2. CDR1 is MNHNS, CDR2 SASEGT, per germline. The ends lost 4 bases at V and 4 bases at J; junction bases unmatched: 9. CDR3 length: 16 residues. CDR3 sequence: CASSGRREGWYNEQFF. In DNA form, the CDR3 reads TGTGCCAGCAGTGGACGTCGGGAGGGCTGGTACAATGAGCAGTTCTTC.

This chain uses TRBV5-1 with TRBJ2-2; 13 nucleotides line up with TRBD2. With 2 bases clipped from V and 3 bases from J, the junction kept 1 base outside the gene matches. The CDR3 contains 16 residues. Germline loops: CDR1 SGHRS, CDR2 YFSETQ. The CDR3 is CASSLLAGGDTGELFF. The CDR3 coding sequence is TGCGCCAGCAGCTTACTAGCGGGAGGGGACACCGGGGAGCTGTTTTTT.

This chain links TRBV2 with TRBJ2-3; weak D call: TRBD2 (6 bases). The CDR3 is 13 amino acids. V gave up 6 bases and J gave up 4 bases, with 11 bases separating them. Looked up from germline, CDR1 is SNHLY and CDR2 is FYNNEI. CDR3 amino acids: CASSGGLPDTQYF. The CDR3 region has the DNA TGTGCCAGCAGCGGGGGACTGCCAGATACGCAGTATTTT.

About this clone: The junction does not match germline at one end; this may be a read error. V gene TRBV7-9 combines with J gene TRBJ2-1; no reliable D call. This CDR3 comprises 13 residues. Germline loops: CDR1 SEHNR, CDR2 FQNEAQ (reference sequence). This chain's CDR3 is CAGSAPSGNEQFF. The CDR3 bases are TGTGCCGGCAGCGCCCCAAGTGGGAATGAGCAGTTCTTC.

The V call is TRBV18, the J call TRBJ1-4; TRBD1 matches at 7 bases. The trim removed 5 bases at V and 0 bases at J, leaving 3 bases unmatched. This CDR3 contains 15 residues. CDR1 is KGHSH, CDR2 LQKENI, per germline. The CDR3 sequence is CASSLGTATNEKLFF. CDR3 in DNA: TGTGCCAGCTCATTGGGGACAGCAACTAATGAAAAACTGTTTTTT. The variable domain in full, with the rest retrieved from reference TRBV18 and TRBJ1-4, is NAGVMQNPRHLVRRRGQEARLRCSPMKGHSHVYWYRQLPEEGLKFMVYLQKENIIDESGMPKERFSAEFPKEGPSILRIQQVVRGDSAAYFCASSLGTATNEKLFFGSGTQLSVL.

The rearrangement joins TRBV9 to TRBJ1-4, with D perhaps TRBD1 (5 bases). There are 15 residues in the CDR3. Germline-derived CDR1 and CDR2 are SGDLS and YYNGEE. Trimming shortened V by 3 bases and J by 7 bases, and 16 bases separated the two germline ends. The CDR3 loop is CASSGGTPSGEKLFF. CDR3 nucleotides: TGTGCCAGCAGCGGCGGGACGCCCTCCGGTGAAAAACTGTTTTTT.

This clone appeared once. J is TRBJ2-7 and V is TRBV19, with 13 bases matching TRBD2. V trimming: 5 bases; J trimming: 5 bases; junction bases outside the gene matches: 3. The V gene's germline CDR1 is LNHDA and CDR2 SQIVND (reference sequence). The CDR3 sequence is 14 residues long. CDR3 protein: CASSVGLAGDEQYF. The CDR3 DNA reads TGTGCCAGTAGTGTCGGACTAGCGGGAGACGAGCAGTACTTC. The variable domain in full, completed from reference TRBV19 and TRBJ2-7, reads DGGITQSPKYLFRKEGQNVTLSCEQNLNHDAMYWYRQDPGQGLRLIYYSQIVNDFQKGDIAEGYSVSREKKESFPLTVTSAQKNPTAFYLCASSVGLAGDEQYFGPGTRLTVT.